The 30 T cell receptor beta chains listed next were all sequenced from one sample in a study of blood T cell repertoires in COVID-19. The method was immunoSEQ multiplex PCR; TCRdb's version includes in-frame clones alone and lacks a portion of them. Of roughly 69,000 clones in the sample, about 86% were seen once. Sequencing input: peripheral blood. These receptors originate from a human donor in a cohort sampled during active COVID-19.

V is TRBV19 and J is TRBJ2-7, with TRBD1 matching over 8 bases. Germline CDR1 is LNHDA and CDR2 is SQIVND (reference sequence). The CDR3 spans 14 residues. The junction had 4 bases not matched to a gene; V was cut back by 4 bases and J by 2 bases. The CDR3 DNA follows: TGTGCCAGTAGTACCTCGACAGGGGCCTACGAGCAGTACTTC. It specifies CASSTSTGAYEQYF.

V and J are TRBV24-1 and TRBJ2-1; D may be TRBD2 (7 bases). CDR3 size: 13 residues. Trimming left V 4 bases short and J 6 bases short, with 9 bases between. CDR1 and CDR2 from the germline V gene are KGHDR and SFDVKD. CDR3 in amino acids: CATSEGGGNEQFF. DNA of the CDR3: TGTGCCACCAGTGAAGGGGGGGGCAATGAGCAGTTCTTC.

The V and J genes are TRBV7-9 and TRBJ2-5; no clear D gene. V dropped 4 bases and J dropped 3 bases, with 3 bases sitting between them. This CDR3 comprises 11 residues. The germline CDR1 and CDR2 sequences are SEHNR and FQNEAQ (reference sequence). CDR3 sequence reads: CASSSEETQYF. CDR3 in DNA: TGTGCCAGCAGCTCCGAAGAGACCCAGTACTTC. Based on the CDR3 plus reference TRBV7-9 and TRBJ2-5, the full variable domain is DTGVSQNPRHKITKRGQNVTFRCDPISEHNRLYWYRQTLGQGPEFLTYFQNEAQLEKSRLLSDRFSAERPKGSFSTLEIQRTEQGDSAMYLCASSSEETQYFGPGTRLLVL.

A remark on this clone: Mismatch with germline at one junction end may stem from a read error. The V gene is TRBV6-2 or TRBV6-3, the J gene TRBJ2-1; D may be TRBD1 (6 bases). Germline loops: CDR1 MNHEY, CDR2 SVGEGT. The CDR3 is 15 residues long. Here the CDR3 DNA reads TGTGCCAGCAGTTACTCGAATTTCCGTGGACAGTTGGTACTCTTC. This sequence encodes CASSYSNFRGQLVLF.

DNA for the CDR3: TGTGCCAGCAACAAGGGGGGGGCCAGCTACGAGCAGTACTTC. This gives the protein CASNKGGASYEQYF. The V call is TRBV6-5, the J call TRBJ2-7, with D possibly matching TRBD2 (7 bases). The CDR3 has 14 residues. Trimming shortened V by 7 bases and J by 3 bases, and 16 bases separated the two germline ends. Germline V lookup: CDR1 MNHEY, CDR2 SVGAGI.

The chain uses TRBV9 and TRBJ1-1; D not resolved. Germline CDR1 and CDR2: SGDLS and YYNGEE. CDR3 length: 17 amino acids. Trimming left V 0 bases short and J 0 bases short, with 15 bases between. The CDR3 bases are TGTGCCAGCAGCGTAGCCCCTCAGCCGAGGATGAACACTGAAGCTTTCTTT. Protein sequence: CASSVAPQPRMNTEAFF.

V gene TRBV6-5 combines with J gene TRBJ1-6, with D possibly TRBD1 on 6 matching bases. The CDR3 has 14 residues. CDR1 and CDR2 from the germline V gene are MNHEY and SVGAGI. V was clipped by 6 bases and J by 7 bases, with 13 bases between them. For the CDR3, the DNA is TGTGCCAGCAGCAGGACAGTCACCAATTCACCCCTCCACTTT. It codes for CASSRTVTNSPLHF.

This sequence joins TRBV5-6 and TRBJ2-5; tentative D call: TRBD2 (6 bases). CDR3 size: 15 residues. Trimming cost V 0 bases and J 5 bases, with 14 bases left between them. Per the germline V gene, CDR1 is SGHDT and CDR2 is YYEEEE. The CDR3: CASSLAEGGRETQYF. CDR3 bases: TGTGCCAGCAGCTTGGCCGAGGGTGGGAGGGAGACCCAGTACTTC.

This clone appeared a single time. The chain employs TRBV6-5 and TRBJ2-2, with TRBD2 matching 7 bases. The CDR3 consists of 15 residues. With V trimmed by 7 bases and J by 1 base, 6 bases remained unmatched. Germline assignment: CDR1 MNHEY and CDR2 SVGAGI. The CDR3 nucleotides read TGTGCCAGCAATCCCACTAGCGAGAACACCGGGGAGCTGTTTTTT. As protein: CASNPTSENTGELFF.

The gene calls are TRBV5-6 and TRBJ2-3; 10 nucleotides line up with TRBD2. In germline, CDR1 is SGHDT, CDR2 YYEEEE. The CDR3 loop spans 17 amino acids. Trimming at V came to 4 bases and at J to 2 bases, leaving 10 bases not matched to a gene. CDR3 in DNA: TGTGCCAGCAGCATATCCCTCACTAGCGGGATCACAGATACGCAGTATTTT. The encoded protein is CASSISLTSGITDTQYF.

The chain couples TRBV11-2 to TRBJ1-6; 8 bases align to TRBD1. The CDR3 has 14 residues. Losses at the gene ends were 5 bases for V and 9 bases for J; bases not matched to a gene: 6. Germline V gene sequence: CDR1 SGHAT, CDR2 FQNNGV. CDR3 residues: CASSPGQAFSPLHF. Here the CDR3 DNA reads TGTGCCAGCAGCCCGGGACAGGCCTTTTCACCCCTCCACTTT.

The J gene is TRBJ1-5, the V gene TRBV30; possibly TRBD1 for D (5 bases). V was trimmed by 0 bases and J by 6 bases, leaving 12 bases between them. The CDR3 has 14 residues. Germline CDR1 GTSNPN, CDR2 SVGIG (reference sequence). The CDR3 region is CAWSVRQGGQPQHF. In DNA form, the CDR3 reads TGTGCCTGGAGTGTACGTCAGGGCGGTCAGCCCCAGCATTTT.

The chain joins TRBV5-4 to TRBJ2-2, with D perhaps TRBD2 (6 bases). CDR3 size: 14 residues. Looked up from germline, CDR1 is SGHNT and CDR2 is YYREEE (reference sequence). The V end lost 4 bases, the J end lost 7 bases, and 14 bases lay between the germline ends. The CDR3 loop is CASSQGGTGGELFF. The CDR3 DNA is TGTGCCAGCAGCCAAGGCGGGACGGGCGGGGAGCTGTTTTTT.

This chain connects TRBV6-1 to TRBJ1-4; 10 bases are a match to TRBD1. Germline values: CDR1 MNHNS, CDR2 SASEGT. The CDR3 is made up of 16 amino acids. J was trimmed by 10 bases and V by 3 bases; bases with no gene match: 11. CDR3 coding DNA: TGTGCCAGCAGTGATTTCGGGGACAGGGGAAACGCAAAACTGTTTTTT. It encodes CASSDFGDRGNAKLFF.

The J gene is TRBJ1-5, the V gene TRBV28; D gene ambiguous. V was trimmed by 5 bases and J by 0 bases, leaving 8 bases between them. Per the germline V gene, CDR1 is MDHEN and CDR2 is SYDVKM. This CDR3 has 14 residues. The CDR3 sequence is CASSPPVSNQPQHF. Here the CDR3 DNA reads TGTGCCAGCAGTCCGCCGGTTAGCAATCAGCCCCAGCATTTT.

The chain recombines TRBV11-2 with TRBJ2-7, with D uncertain. V was pared by 2 bases and J by 5 bases, with 4 bases between. The CDR3 contains 11 residues. Germline CDR1 and CDR2: SGHAT and FQNNGV. This CDR3 reads CASSLYNEQYF. CDR3 coding DNA: TGTGCCAGCAGCTTATACAACGAGCAGTACTTC.

The chain recombines TRBV12-5 with TRBJ2-7; 8 bases map to TRBD2. Germline V gene data show CDR1 as LGHNT and CDR2 as FRNRAP. The junction had 16 bases not matched to a gene; V was cut back by 6 bases and J by 6 bases. The CDR3 covers 16 residues. CDR3 in DNA: TGTGCTAGTGGGTCGCCACCTCCTCCGGGGGGGCCCGAGCAGTACTTC. Translating it yields CASGSPPPPGGPEQYF.

This chain connects TRBV14 to TRBJ1-6, with TRBD1 matching over 11 bases. The V and J ends lost 6 bases and 9 bases, in that order; junction bases with no gene match: 4. Looked up from germline, CDR1 is SGHDN and CDR2 is FVKESK. This CDR3 comprises 14 residues. CDR3 DNA: TGTGCCAGCAGTTGGACAGGGGGCGGTTCACCCCTCCACTTT. Translated, it gives CASSWTGGGSPLHF.

CDR3 protein: CASSVTGDGEQYF. For the CDR3, the DNA is TGTGCCAGTAGTGTGACAGGGGACGGCGAGCAGTACTTC. This chain connects TRBV19 to TRBJ2-7; 8 nucleotides line up with TRBD1. This CDR3 comprises 13 residues. The V segment lost 5 bases and the J segment 6 bases; nucleotides outside the gene matches: 6. CDR1 and CDR2 (germline): LNHDA, SQIVND (reference sequence).

V is TRBV7-2 and J is TRBJ2-3, with 8 bases that match TRBD1. The CDR3 runs 14 residues. Per germline, CDR1 SGHTA and CDR2 FQGNSA. The V segment lost 4 bases and the J segment 5 bases; nucleotides outside the gene matches: 5. The chain's CDR3 is CASSSDRGIDTQYF. The CDR3 nucleotides are TGTGCCAGCAGCTCCGACAGGGGTATAGATACGCAGTATTTT.

The V gene is TRBV11-2, the J gene TRBJ2-3, with 12 bases aligning to TRBD2. Trimming took 3 bases from V and 5 from J; bases not matched to a gene: 3. CDR1 is SGHAT, CDR2 FQNNGV, per germline. This CDR3 is built from 15 residues. In DNA, the CDR3 is TGTGCCAGCAGCTTGGGACTAGCGGGTTTAGATACGCAGTATTTT. Its translation: CASSLGLAGLDTQYF.

The CDR3 nucleotides read TGTGCCAGCCGGGGTGGCACTGAAGCTTTCTTT. Amino acid sequence: CASRGGTEAFF. The chain combines TRBV3-1 (or the pseudogene TRBV3-2) with TRBJ1-1; no definite D call. V was pared by 8 bases and J by 4 bases, with 8 bases between. Germline V gene lookup returns CDR1 LGHDT and CDR2 YNNKEL (reference sequence). CDR3 length: 11 amino acids.

The genes are TRBV7-2 and TRBJ1-2, with 9 positions matching TRBD1. Unmatched junction bases numbered 10, after V lost 1 base and J lost 4 bases. There are 17 residues in the CDR3. Germline CDR1 is SGHTA and CDR2 is FQGNSA. This chain's CDR3 is CASSLGLQGARSYGYTF. CDR3 sequence (DNA): TGTGCCAGCAGCTTAGGTTTACAGGGGGCGCGATCCTATGGCTACACCTTC.

This chain uses TRBV7-2 with TRBJ1-6; 9 bases agree with TRBD1. This CDR3 has 16 residues. The V and J ends lost 5 bases and 9 bases, in that order; junction bases with no gene match: 11. In germline, CDR1 is SGHTA, CDR2 FQGNSA. DNA of the CDR3: TGTGCCAGCAGCCCCGTACCGGGACAGGGTACTTCACCCCTCCACTTT. It specifies CASSPVPGQGTSPLHF.

In its sample, this clone was seen once. V usage is TRBV5-4 and J usage is TRBJ2-3; unclear D gene. CDR1 is SGHNT, CDR2 YYREEE, per germline (reference sequence). Trimming removed 4 bases at V and 1 base at J, with 13 bases between. The CDR3 consists of 15 residues. The chain's CDR3 is CASSPTPGGTDTQYF. The CDR3 nucleotides read TGTGCCAGCAGCCCCACCCCGGGTGGCACAGATACGCAGTATTTT.

The genes are TRBV11-2 and TRBJ2-1; 10 nucleotides agree with TRBD2. The CDR3 loop spans 14 amino acids. Germline lookup yields CDR1 SGHAT and CDR2 FQNNGV. The ends lost 9 bases at V and 15 bases at J; junction bases unmatched: 17. DNA of the CDR3: TGTGCCAGGGGTTGGCGGCTAGCGGGGGTCTTAGGGTTCTTC. Its protein is CARGWRLAGVLGFF.

The gene calls are TRBV7-3 and TRBJ2-3; no reliable D call. Trimming removed 3 bases at V and 0 bases at J, with 4 bases between. The CDR3 contains 13 residues. Germline CDR1 and CDR2: SGHTA and FQGTGA. DNA of the CDR3: TGTGCCAGCAGCTTTTCTAGCACAGATACGCAGTATTTT. This encodes CASSFSSTDTQYF.

V gene TRBV6-2 or TRBV6-3 combines with J gene TRBJ1-4; TRBD1 matches at 10 bases. The ends lost 6 bases at V and 7 bases at J; junction bases unmatched: 5. Germline lookup yields CDR1 MNHEY and CDR2 SVGEGT. The CDR3 is 14 residues long. This CDR3 is CASSSGTGAEKLFF. CDR3 nucleotides: TGTGCCAGCAGCTCCGGGACAGGGGCTGAAAAACTGTTTTTT.

This chain links TRBV4-2 with TRBJ2-3, with 11 bases fitting TRBD2. The V gene end was trimmed by 6 bases and the J gene end by 4 bases; junction bases not matched to a gene: 6. CDR1 is LGHNA and CDR2 is YNFKEQ in the germline V gene. The CDR3 has 15 residues. This CDR3 reads CASSPVAGGPDTQYF. CDR3 DNA sequence: TGTGCCAGCAGTCCCGTAGCGGGAGGGCCAGATACGCAGTATTTT.

This clone showed up just a few times. The genes are TRBV9 and TRBJ1-1, with 10 bases lining up with TRBD1. Trimming cost V 2 bases and J 1 base; bases outside gene matches: 8. The CDR3 length is 17 residues. The germline CDR1 and CDR2 sequences are SGDLS and YYNGEE. The CDR3 DNA sequence: TGTGCCAGCAGCGTGCCTTGGGACAGGGGAGGGAACACTGAAGCTTTCTTT. Translation: CASSVPWDRGGNTEAFF.